This entry lists 9 T cell receptor beta chains sequenced from one sample in a study of T cells in Graves' hyperthyroidism and ophthalmopathy. Researchers amplified the TCR beta CDR3 regions from RNA transcripts. Using the HTBI primer set, a first-round RT-PCR was run on the TCR CDR3. In TCRdb, the multiplex PCR reads were re-called with MiXCR into one record per CDR3 protein. The sample consists of some 570,000 distinct CDR3 sequences, 14% of them appearing once. Sequenced sample: blood. The receptors come from a woman in her late teens or twenties with Graves' ophthalmopathy.

The rearrangement links TRBV6-4 to TRBJ2-1; 8 bases match TRBD2. The germline V gene encodes CDR1 MRHNA and CDR2 SNTAGT. J lost 5 bases, V lost 0 bases, and 9 bases had no gene match. The CDR3 is 17 residues long. The CDR3 loop reads CASSDSGYGRANNEQFF. CDR3 in DNA: TGTGCCAGCAGTGACTCGGGATACGGGAGGGCTAACAATGAGCAGTTCTTC.

V gene TRBV6-1 combines with J gene TRBJ2-5, with 8 bases matching TRBD1. Germline V CDR1 and CDR2: MNHNS, SASEGT. The CDR3 length is 11 residues. V gave up 6 bases and J gave up 7 bases; unmatched junction bases: 1. The DNA for the CDR3 is TGTGCCAGCAGCAGGGGGCGGACCCAGTACTTC. It encodes CASSRGRTQYF.

In this sample, this clonotype turned up once. Its ends do not fully match the called genes, so a read error is possible. The chain is built from TRBV7-9 and TRBJ1-3; 7 bases map to TRBD1. Germline CDR1 is SEHNR and CDR2 is FQNEAQ (reference sequence). This CDR3 is built from 14 residues. The CDR3 bases are TGTGCCAGCCGGGACAGAGCCTCTGGAGACACCATATATTTT. It is translated as CASRDRASGDTIYF.

The table lists this clonotype with many counts. V is TRBV7-8 and J is TRBJ1-1; a weak D match, TRBD1 (6 bases). This CDR3 is 13 amino acids long. The V end was cut by 8 bases, the J end by 2 bases, with 12 bases between. Per germline, CDR1 SGHVS and CDR2 FQNEAQ. The CDR3 loop is CASGQTLNTEAFF. CDR3 bases: TGTGCCAGCGGACAGACCCTTAACACTGAAGCTTTCTTT. The full variable domain, its missing parts supplied by reference TRBV7-8 and TRBJ1-1, is GAGVSQSPRYKVAKRGQDVALRCDPISGHVSLFWYQQALGQGPEFLTYFQNEAQLDKSGLPSDRFFAERPEGSVSTLKIQRTQQEDSAVYLCASGQTLNTEAFFGQGTRLTVV.

J is TRBJ2-3 and V is TRBV7-3; D call uncertain. The V gene's germline CDR1 is SGHTA and CDR2 FQGTGA. V lost 5 bases and J 0 bases, leaving 9 bases between the germline ends. This CDR3 has 14 residues. CDR3 amino acids: CASSATSSTDTQYF. The DNA of the CDR3 is TGTGCCAGCAGCGCAACGTCTAGCACAGATACGCAGTATTTT.

This clonotype was detected ten times or more. The chain uses TRBV7-3 and TRBJ2-3; D not certain. Trimming stripped 1 base from V and 4 bases from J, with 9 bases between. Germline CDR1 and CDR2: SGHTA and FQGTGA. The CDR3 has 14 residues. CDR3 nucleotide sequence: TGTGCCAGCAGCTTAATGGTTCTCGCAGATACGCAGTATTTT. This codes for CASSLMVLADTQYF.

This clonotype was found a few times. The chain joins TRBV4-2 to TRBJ2-2; 8 nucleotides align to TRBD2. Germline lookup yields CDR1 LGHNA and CDR2 YNFKEQ. The CDR3 length is 17 residues. The V segment lost 4 bases and the J segment 2 bases; nucleotides outside the gene matches: 9. The CDR3 sequence: CASSRGSREANTGELFF. The DNA for the CDR3 is TGTGCCAGCAGCCGCGGCTCGCGGGAGGCCAACACCGGGGAGCTGTTTTTT.

This clonotype has ten or more counts. CDR3 sequence (DNA): TGTGCCAGTACCCCTTGGGCTAGCGGGAGCGACGAGCAGTACTTC. Translating gives CASTPWASGSDEQYF. The V gene is TRBV19, the J gene TRBJ2-7, with TRBD2 matching over 10 bases. Germline CDR1 LNHDA, CDR2 SQIVND (reference sequence). The CDR3 is 15 amino acids. Trimming took 7 bases from V and 5 from J; bases not matched to a gene: 11.

Comment on this clonotype: A read error may explain this, as a much larger clone is one base away. V is TRBV11-2 and J is TRBJ2-4, with D tentatively TRBD1 (6 bases). Germline CDR1 and CDR2: SGHAT and FQNNGV. CDR3 length: 14 residues. The CDR3 spells CASSLTGRWDIRYF. DNA of the CDR3: TGTGCCAGCAGCCTGACAGGCCGGTGGGACATTCGGTACTTC.